The 15 T cell receptor beta chains below all came from one sample that was sequenced in a study of cytomegalovirus exposure and HLA in healthy donors. Primers included in the PCR were 60 Vbeta and 13 Jbeta primers. Only in-frame clones appear in the TCRdb table, and some are missing; sequencing was by immunoSEQ multiplex PCR. The profile shows about 150,000 clones, almost 80% of them singletons. Sequencing used PBMCs. Source of these receptors: a male donor in good health and CMV-seronegative.

Remarks on this clone: At one end, the junction sequence differs from germline, possibly due to a read error. The V and J genes are TRBV2 and TRBJ1-2; unclear D gene. Germline CDR1 SNHLY, CDR2 FYNNEI. The CDR3 loop spans 11 amino acids. The CDR3 loop is CASSEAQTLNF. CDR3 sequence (DNA): TGTGCCAGCAGTGAAGCACAGACCCTGAACTTC.

The rearrangement links TRBV28 to TRBJ1-4; a possible D gene is TRBD1 (5 bases). The CDR3 totals 12 residues. Germline V gene data show CDR1 as MDHEN and CDR2 as SYDVKM. V lost 6 bases to trimming and J lost 11 bases, with 13 bases between them. The DNA for the CDR3 is TGTGCCAGCAGCCCGATGGAGGGGAAACTGTTTTTT. Amino acids: CASSPMEGKLFF.

The CDR3 sequence: CASSLTGYTEAFF. The CDR3 DNA reads TGTGCCAGCAGCCTAACAGGTTACACTGAAGCTTTCTTT. V usage is TRBV27 and J usage is TRBJ1-1, with a weak D call TRBD1 (5 bases). V lost 6 bases, J lost 3 bases, and 11 bases lay in between. Germline CDR1 and CDR2: MNHEY and SMNVEV (reference sequence). This CDR3 comprises 13 residues.

The chain carries TRBV7-2 and TRBJ2-5; 10 bases agree with TRBD1. The last part of the DNA fits TRBJ2-7 better; the J call may be wrong. Germline CDR1 reads SGHTA; CDR2 reads FQGNSA. The CDR3 totals 18 residues. The CDR3: CASSQIPGQGTGSYEQYF. The CDR3, as DNA: TGTGCCAGCAGCCAGATCCCGGGACAGGGGACGGGCTCCTACGAGCAGTACTTC.

The chain links TRBV4-3 to TRBJ1-2; TRBD1 agrees at 8 bases. The length of the CDR3 is 17 residues. The germline V gene has CDR1 LGHNA and CDR2 YSLEER. After removal of 4 bases from V and 8 bases from J, the junction contained 18 bases not matched to a gene. DNA for the CDR3: TGCGCCAGCAGCCGAGATCCGGGACAGGCCCTTTCTAGGGGCTACACCTTC. This gives the protein CASSRDPGQALSRGYTF.

The rearrangement links TRBV5-1 to TRBJ2-5; no clear D gene. Looked up from germline, CDR1 is SGHRS and CDR2 is YFSETQ. The V end lost 7 bases, the J end lost 5 bases, and 9 bases lay between the germline ends. There are 11 residues in the CDR3. CDR3 sequence: CASFYGETQYF. The CDR3 DNA sequence: TGCGCCAGCTTCTACGGGGAGACCCAGTACTTC.

The chain joins TRBV2 to TRBJ2-1; 7 bases line up with TRBD1. Trimming at V came to 6 bases and at J to 4 bases, leaving 9 bases not matched to a gene. The germline V gene encodes CDR1 SNHLY and CDR2 FYNNEI. The CDR3 runs to 15 residues. CDR3 in amino acids: CASRLTGSPYNEQFF. CDR3 coding DNA: TGTGCCAGCAGGCTGACAGGGTCCCCGTACAATGAGCAGTTCTTC. Supplemented by reference TRBV2 and TRBJ2-1, the full variable domain reads EPEVTQTPSHQVTQMGQEVILRCVPISNHLYFYWYRQILGQKVEFLVSFYNNEISEKSEIFDDQFSVERPDGSNFTLKIRSTKLEDSAMYFCASRLTGSPYNEQFFGPGTRLTVL.

CDR3 protein: CASSKDRGQPQHF. Written as DNA, the CDR3 is TGTGCCAGCAGTAAGGACAGGGGTCAGCCCCAGCATTTT. The chain links TRBV6-6 to TRBJ1-5; 9 bases align to TRBD1. Trimming took 5 bases from V and 6 from J; bases not matched to a gene: 2. The CDR3 spans 13 residues. The germline V gene has CDR1 MNHNY and CDR2 SVGAGI (reference sequence).

This clone turned up a few times. This chain uses TRBV18 with TRBJ1-2; TRBD1 matches 8 bases. Trimming removed 2 bases from V and 5 bases from J; junction bases left unmatched: 10. Germline lookup yields CDR1 KGHSH and CDR2 LQKENI. The CDR3 spans 16 residues. This CDR3 is CASSPEAQGALYGYTF. CDR3 coding DNA: TGTGCCAGCTCACCAGAGGCCCAGGGGGCGCTTTATGGCTACACCTTC.

This clone was counted only a few times. This chain links TRBV12-5 with TRBJ1-3; TRBD1 aligns across 8 bases. The CDR3 loop spans 17 amino acids. From germline, CDR1 is LGHNT and CDR2 FRNRAP. Trimming at V came to 5 bases and at J to 2 bases, leaving 11 bases not matched to a gene. DNA of the CDR3: TGTGCTAGTGGTCCCGGGACAGGCTCGGCGGCTGGAAACACCATATATTTT. It yields the protein CASGPGTGSAAGNTIYF.

V is TRBV7-3 and J is TRBJ1-2, with a tentative D call TRBD1 (5 bases). Trimming pared 5 bases from V and 4 bases from J, leaving 11 bases between. The CDR3 runs to 13 residues. CDR1 is SGHTA and CDR2 is FQGTGA in the germline V gene. The CDR3 DNA is TGTGCCAGCAGCCCCGGTAGGGGCTATGGCTACACCTTC. Amino acid sequence: CASSPGRGYGYTF.

This rearrangement joins TRBV29-1 to TRBJ2-5, with TRBD1 as a possible D gene (6 bases). The J call may be mistaken, given a closer DNA end match to TRBJ2-7. In germline, CDR1 is SQVTM, CDR2 ANQGSEA. This CDR3 has 11 residues. Written as DNA, the CDR3 is TGCAGCGTTCCAGGGGTGAACGAGCAGTACTTC. The encoded protein is CSVPGVNEQYF.

This clone has a single count. The chain carries TRBV14 and TRBJ2-1, with 10 bases identical to TRBD2. The V gene end was trimmed by 6 bases and the J gene end by 7 bases; junction bases not matched to a gene: 6. This CDR3 comprises 14 residues. Germline lookup yields CDR1 SGHDN and CDR2 FVKESK. Here the CDR3 reads CASRNSGGRNEQFF. The CDR3 DNA reads as TGTGCCAGCAGGAATAGCGGGGGGCGTAATGAGCAGTTCTTC.

The J gene is TRBJ1-4, the V gene TRBV7-2; D is unclear. CDR3 length equals 15 residues. The germline gives CDR1 SGHTA, CDR2 FQGNSA. The V gene lost 4 bases and the J gene lost 5 bases, with 14 bases spanning the gap. The DNA of the CDR3 is TGTGCCAGCAGCTACGACATCGGTAGAAATGAAAAACTGTTTTTT. This translates into CASSYDIGRNEKLFF.

This chain uses TRBV29-1 with TRBJ1-3, with TRBD1 as a possible D gene (6 bases). The V and J ends lost 4 bases and 1 base respectively, with 17 bases between them. The CDR3 runs to 16 residues. CDR1 and CDR2 (germline): SQVTM, ANQGSEA. CDR3 residues: CSVALLQGDSGNTIYF. CDR3 sequence (DNA): TGCAGCGTTGCCTTGCTACAGGGAGATTCTGGAAACACCATATATTTT.